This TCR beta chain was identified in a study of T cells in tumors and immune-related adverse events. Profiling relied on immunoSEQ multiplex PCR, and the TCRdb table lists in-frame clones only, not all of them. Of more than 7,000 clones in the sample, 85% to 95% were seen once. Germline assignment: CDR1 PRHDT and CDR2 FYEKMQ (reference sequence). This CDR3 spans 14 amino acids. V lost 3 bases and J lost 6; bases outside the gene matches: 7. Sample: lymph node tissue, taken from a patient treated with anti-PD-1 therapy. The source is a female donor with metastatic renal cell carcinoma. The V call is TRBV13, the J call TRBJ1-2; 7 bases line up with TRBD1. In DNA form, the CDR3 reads TGTGCCAGCAGCTTGTTGACAGGGAGGAATGGCTACACCTTC. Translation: CASSLLTGRNGYTF.